The clone carrying this TCR beta chain has only a few counts. Its antigen is unknown. Together with a sample-barcoded 5' primer, a J-beta primer mix was included in a second PCR lasting about 7 to 12 cycles. MiXCR, applied by TCRdb to the 5' RACE reads, yields one record per CDR3 protein. The data show around 700,000 distinct CDR3 sequences, more than 20% seen once. Those donating, healthy Caucasian individuals from Russia, were aged 6 to 90. In germline, CDR1 is SGHAT, CDR2 FQNNGV. The CDR3 is made up of 16 amino acids. V lost 3 bases and J lost 6, with 19 bases in between. This entry belongs to a study of blood T cells in healthy people across ages. Study-level findings and limits: PBMCs left unsorted prevented a conclusive naive versus antigen-experienced comparison.

These data also formed part of another study, on T cells of mothers and their children. That paper states: Nobody spotted any persistent microchimeric T cell clones.

Sample: blood. The rearrangement joins TRBV11-2 to TRBJ2-3; weak D call: TRBD1 (6 bases). This receptor was taken from a boy aged 10-17 years in good health. The CDR3 region has the DNA TGTGCCAGCAGCTTGCTCTCAGGACAGCTAGGGGATACGCAGTATTTT. It translates to CASSLLSGQLGDTQYF.